This T cell receptor beta chain was sequenced in a study of blood T cell repertoires in COVID-19. In the study overall: PBMCs, B-cell-depleted T cells, or T cells provided the cDNA or gDNA that made up the material.

In the source study's methods: Reference gene primer amplification gave nucleated cell count estimates. TCRdb's copy holds only in-frame clones and misses some; the assay was immunoSEQ multiplex PCR. V and J calls plus clone size are reproduced from that table; the DNA served to infer D and trimming. The sample records nearly 350,000 clones, about 90% being singletons. V lost 6 bases and J lost 5, with 19 bases in between. The CDR3 has 15 residues. Per the germline V gene, CDR1 is MNHEY and CDR2 is SVGAGI. The sample was peripheral blood. The chain recombines TRBV6-5 with TRBJ1-2; the D is unclear. This clonotype was sampled from a woman aged 18 to 35 who had recovered from COVID-19. CDR3 amino acids: CASRVSYGLRYGYTF. CDR3 sequence (DNA): TGTGCCAGCAGGGTTAGCTACGGGTTGAGGTATGGCTACACCTTC.